These 3 T cell receptor beta chains share one sample of origin, sequenced in a study of T cells expressing NK-cell markers. TCRdb reprocessed the 5' RACE reads and keeps a single row for each CDR3 protein, giving no DNA. The sample table sets out about 540,000 distinct CDR3 sequences. The sequencing input was blood T cells: a sorted CD56 or NKG2C T cell subset, CD4+ or CD8+ T cells, or bulk PBMC T cells (not recorded which). Receptor source: a man younger than 35 in good health.

This chain links TRBV12-3 or TRBV12-4 with TRBJ2-1; TCRdb designates TRBD2, a call that cannot be tested without DNA. The CDR3 is 18 amino acids. The CDR3 sequence: CASSFPGLAGERYNEQFF.

The chain links TRBV10-3 to TRBJ2-3; TCRdb's D gene call, TRBD1, goes unchecked for lack of DNA. The CDR3 is 13 residues long. Looked up from germline, CDR1 is ENHRY and CDR2 is SYGVKD. The CDR3 region is CAISEQGEDTQYF.

The chain has TRBV25-1 and TRBJ2-1. Germline-derived CDR1 and CDR2 are MGHDK and SYGVNS. The CDR3 is 13 residues long. CDR3 residues: CASSQQVVNEQFF.